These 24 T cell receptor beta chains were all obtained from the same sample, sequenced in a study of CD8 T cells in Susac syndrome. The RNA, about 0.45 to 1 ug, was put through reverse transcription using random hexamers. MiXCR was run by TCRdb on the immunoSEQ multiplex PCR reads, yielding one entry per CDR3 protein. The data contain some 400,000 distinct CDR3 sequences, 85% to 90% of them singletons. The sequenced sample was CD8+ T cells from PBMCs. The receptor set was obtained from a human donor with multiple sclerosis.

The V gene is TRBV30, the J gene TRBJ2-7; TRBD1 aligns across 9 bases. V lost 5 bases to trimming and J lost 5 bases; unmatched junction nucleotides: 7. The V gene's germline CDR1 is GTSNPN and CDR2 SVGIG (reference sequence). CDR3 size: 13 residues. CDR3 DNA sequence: TGTGCCTGGCACCGGGACAGGGTCCACGAGCAGTACTTC. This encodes CAWHRDRVHEQYF.

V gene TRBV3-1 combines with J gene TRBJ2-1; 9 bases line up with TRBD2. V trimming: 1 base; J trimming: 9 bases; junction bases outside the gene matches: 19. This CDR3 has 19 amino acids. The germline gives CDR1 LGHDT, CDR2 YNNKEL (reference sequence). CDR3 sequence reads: CASSQVIGMVAGDKSEQFF. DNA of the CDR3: TGTGCCAGCAGCCAAGTGATAGGGATGGTAGCGGGGGATAAGAGTGAGCAGTTCTTC.

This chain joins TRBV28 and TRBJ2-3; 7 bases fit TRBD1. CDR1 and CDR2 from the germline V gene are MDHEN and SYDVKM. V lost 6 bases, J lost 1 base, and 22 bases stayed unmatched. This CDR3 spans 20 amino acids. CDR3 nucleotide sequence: TGTGCCAGCAGCTCCACTTTTAGATTCTCAGGGGGAGCAGGCACAGATACGCAGTATTTT. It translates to CASSSTFRFSGGAGTDTQYF.

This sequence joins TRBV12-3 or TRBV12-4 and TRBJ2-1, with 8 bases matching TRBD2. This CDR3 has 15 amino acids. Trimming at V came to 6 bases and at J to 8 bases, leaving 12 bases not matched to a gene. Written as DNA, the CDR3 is TGTGCCAGCAGGGATGCCGGGACTAGAAAGGATGAGCAGTTCTTC. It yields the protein CASRDAGTRKDEQFF.

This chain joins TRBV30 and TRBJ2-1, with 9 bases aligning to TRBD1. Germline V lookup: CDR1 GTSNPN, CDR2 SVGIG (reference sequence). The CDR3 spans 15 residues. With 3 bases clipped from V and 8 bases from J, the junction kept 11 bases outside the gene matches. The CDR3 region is CAWSAPGQGVHEQFF. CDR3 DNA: TGTGCCTGGAGCGCGCCGGGACAGGGAGTTCATGAGCAGTTCTTC. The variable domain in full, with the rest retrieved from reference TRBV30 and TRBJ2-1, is SQTIHQWPATLVQPVGSPLSLECTVEGTSNPNLYWYRQAAGRGLQLLFYSVGIGQISSEVPQNLSASRPQDRQFILSSKKLLLSDSGFYLCAWSAPGQGVHEQFFGPGTRLTVL.

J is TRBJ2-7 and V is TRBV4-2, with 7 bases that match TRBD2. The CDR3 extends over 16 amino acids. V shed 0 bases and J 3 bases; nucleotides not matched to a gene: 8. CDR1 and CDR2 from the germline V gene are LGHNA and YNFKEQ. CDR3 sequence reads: CASSQEGGTSYYEQYF. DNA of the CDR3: TGTGCCAGCAGCCAAGAGGGAGGGACTTCTTACTACGAGCAGTACTTC.

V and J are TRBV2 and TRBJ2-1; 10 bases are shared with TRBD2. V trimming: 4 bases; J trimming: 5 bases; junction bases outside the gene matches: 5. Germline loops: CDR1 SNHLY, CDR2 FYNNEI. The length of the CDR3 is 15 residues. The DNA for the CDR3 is TGTGCCAGCAGTGCCATTAGCGGGGGGCACAATGAGCAGTTCTTC. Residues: CASSAISGGHNEQFF.

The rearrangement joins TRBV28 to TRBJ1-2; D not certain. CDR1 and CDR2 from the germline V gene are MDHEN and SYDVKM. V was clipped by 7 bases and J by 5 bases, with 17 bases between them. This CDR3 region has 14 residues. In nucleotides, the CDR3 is TGTGCCAGCATCCCGTTTGGTCTTTGGTATGGCTACACCTTC. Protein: CASIPFGLWYGYTF.

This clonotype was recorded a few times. The CDR3: CASLGAGELFF. For the CDR3, the DNA is TGTGCCAGCTTGGGCGCCGGGGAGCTGTTTTTT. V is TRBV5-4 and J is TRBJ2-2, with D unresolved. This CDR3 contains 11 residues. Trimming shortened V by 7 bases and J by 6 bases, and 7 bases separated the two germline ends. CDR1 SGHNT and CDR2 YYREEE come from the germline V gene (reference sequence).

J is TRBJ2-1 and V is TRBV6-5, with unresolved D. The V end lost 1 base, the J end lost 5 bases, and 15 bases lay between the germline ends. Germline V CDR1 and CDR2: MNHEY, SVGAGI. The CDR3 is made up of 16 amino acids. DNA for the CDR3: TGTGCCAGCAGTTACTTGGTAGGTCCACACCACAATGAGCAGTTCTTC. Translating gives CASSYLVGPHHNEQFF.

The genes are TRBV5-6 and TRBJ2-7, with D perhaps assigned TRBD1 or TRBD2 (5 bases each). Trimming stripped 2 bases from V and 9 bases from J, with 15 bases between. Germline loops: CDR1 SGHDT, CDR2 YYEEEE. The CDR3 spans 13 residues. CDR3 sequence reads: CASSFGDPRWQYF. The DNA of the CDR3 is TGTGCCAGCAGCTTTGGGGACCCCAGGTGGCAGTACTTC.

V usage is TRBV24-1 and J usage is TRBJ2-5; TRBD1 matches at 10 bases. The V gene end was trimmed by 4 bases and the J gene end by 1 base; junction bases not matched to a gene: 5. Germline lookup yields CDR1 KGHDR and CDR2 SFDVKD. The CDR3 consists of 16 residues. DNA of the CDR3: TGTGCCACCAGTGAGGGGGGACAGGGGCTCCAAGAGACCCAGTACTTC. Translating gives CATSEGGQGLQETQYF.

The CDR3 is CASSLGPEQFF. CDR3 in DNA: TGTGCCAGCAGTTTGGGTCCTGAGCAGTTCTTC. The chain is built from TRBV7-8 and TRBJ2-1; D not certain. V dropped 6 bases and J dropped 9 bases, with 9 bases sitting between them. This CDR3 contains 11 residues. CDR1 is SGHVS and CDR2 is FQNEAQ in the germline V gene.

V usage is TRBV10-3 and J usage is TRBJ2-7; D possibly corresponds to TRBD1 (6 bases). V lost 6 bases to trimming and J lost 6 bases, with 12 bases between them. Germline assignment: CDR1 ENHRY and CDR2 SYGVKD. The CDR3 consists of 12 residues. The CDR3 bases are TGTGCCATCAGCCCGAACAGGGTCGAGCAGTACTTC. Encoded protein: CAISPNRVEQYF.

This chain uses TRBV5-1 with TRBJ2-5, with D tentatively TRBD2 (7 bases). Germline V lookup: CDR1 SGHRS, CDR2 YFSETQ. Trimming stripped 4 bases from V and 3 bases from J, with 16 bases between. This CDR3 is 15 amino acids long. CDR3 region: CASSPVGGGEETQYF. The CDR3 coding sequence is TGCGCCAGCAGCCCAGTAGGGGGGGGAGAAGAGACCCAGTACTTC.

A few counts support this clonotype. CDR3 loop: CASSPDWRGYTDTQYF. The CDR3 coding sequence is TGTGCCAGCAGTCCCGACTGGCGGGGATACACAGATACGCAGTATTTT. The chain links TRBV6-1 to TRBJ2-3, with D possibly matching TRBD2 (6 bases). The germline V and J ends were trimmed by 5 bases and 2 bases, with 17 bases remaining between them. The length of the CDR3 is 16 residues. CDR1 MNHNS and CDR2 SASEGT come from the germline V gene.

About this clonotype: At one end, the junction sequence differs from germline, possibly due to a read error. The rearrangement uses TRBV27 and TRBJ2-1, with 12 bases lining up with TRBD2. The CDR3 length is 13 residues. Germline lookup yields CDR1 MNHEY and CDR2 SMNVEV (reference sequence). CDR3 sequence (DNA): TGTACCAGCAGACTAGCGGGAGTCAATGAGCAGTTCTTC. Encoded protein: CTSRLAGVNEQFF.

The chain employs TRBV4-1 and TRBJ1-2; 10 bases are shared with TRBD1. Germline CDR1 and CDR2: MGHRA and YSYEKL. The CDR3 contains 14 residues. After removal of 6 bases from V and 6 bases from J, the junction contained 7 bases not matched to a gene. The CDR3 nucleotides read TGCGCCAGCAGAGCCCCCGGGACAGGGGATGGCTACACCTTC. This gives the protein CASRAPGTGDGYTF.

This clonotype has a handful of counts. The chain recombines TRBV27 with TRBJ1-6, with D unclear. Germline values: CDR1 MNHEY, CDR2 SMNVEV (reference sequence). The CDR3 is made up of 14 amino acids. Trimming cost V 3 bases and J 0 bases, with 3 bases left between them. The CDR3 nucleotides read TGTGCCAGCAGTTTGAGCTCCTATAATTCACCCCTCCACTTT. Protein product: CASSLSSYNSPLHF.

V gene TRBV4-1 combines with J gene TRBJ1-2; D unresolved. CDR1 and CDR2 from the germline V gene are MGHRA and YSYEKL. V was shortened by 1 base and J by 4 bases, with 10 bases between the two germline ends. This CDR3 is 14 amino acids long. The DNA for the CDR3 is TGCGCCAGCAGCCAAGCCACGGATACCTATGGCTACACCTTC. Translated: CASSQATDTYGYTF.

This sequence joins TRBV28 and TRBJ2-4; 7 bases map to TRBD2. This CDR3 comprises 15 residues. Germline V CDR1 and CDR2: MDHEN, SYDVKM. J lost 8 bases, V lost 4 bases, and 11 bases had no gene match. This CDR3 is CASSSNLPGGDIQYF. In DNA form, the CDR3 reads TGTGCCAGCAGTTCTAACTTACCGGGAGGAGACATTCAGTACTTC.

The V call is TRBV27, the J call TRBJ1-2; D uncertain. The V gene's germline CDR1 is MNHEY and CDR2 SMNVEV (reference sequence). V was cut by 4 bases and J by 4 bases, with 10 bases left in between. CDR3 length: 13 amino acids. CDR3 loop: CASSYQRSYGYTF. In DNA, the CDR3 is TGTGCCAGCAGTTACCAGAGAAGCTATGGCTACACCTTC.

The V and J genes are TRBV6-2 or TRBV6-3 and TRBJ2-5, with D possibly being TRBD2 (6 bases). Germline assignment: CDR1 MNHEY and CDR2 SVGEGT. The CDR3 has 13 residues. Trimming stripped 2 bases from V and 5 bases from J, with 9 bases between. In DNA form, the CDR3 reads TGTGCCAGCAGTTACGGGGGGAAGGAGACCCAGTACTTC. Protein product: CASSYGGKETQYF.

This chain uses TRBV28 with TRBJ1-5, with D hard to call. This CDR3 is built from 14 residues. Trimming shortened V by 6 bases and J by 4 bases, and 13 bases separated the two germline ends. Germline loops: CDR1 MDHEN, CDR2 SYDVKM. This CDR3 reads CASRQNSANQPQHF. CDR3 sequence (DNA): TGTGCCAGCAGGCAGAACAGCGCTAATCAGCCCCAGCATTTT.